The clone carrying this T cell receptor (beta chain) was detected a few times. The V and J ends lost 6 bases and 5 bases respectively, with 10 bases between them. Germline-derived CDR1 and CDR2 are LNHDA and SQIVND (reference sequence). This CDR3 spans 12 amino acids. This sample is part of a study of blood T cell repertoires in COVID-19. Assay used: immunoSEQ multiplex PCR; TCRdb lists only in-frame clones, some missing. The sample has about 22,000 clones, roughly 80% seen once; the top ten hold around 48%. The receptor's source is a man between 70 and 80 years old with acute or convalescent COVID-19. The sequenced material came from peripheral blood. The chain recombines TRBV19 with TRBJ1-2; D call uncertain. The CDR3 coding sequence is TGTGCCAGTAGCGGACTGCGGTATGGCTACACCTTC. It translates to CASSGLRYGYTF. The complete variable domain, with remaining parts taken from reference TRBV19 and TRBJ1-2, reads DGGITQSPKYLFRKEGQNVTLSCEQNLNHDAMYWYRQDPGQGLRLIYYSQIVNDFQKGDIAEGYSVSREKKESFPLTVTSAQKNPTAFYLCASSGLRYGYTFGSGTRLTVV.